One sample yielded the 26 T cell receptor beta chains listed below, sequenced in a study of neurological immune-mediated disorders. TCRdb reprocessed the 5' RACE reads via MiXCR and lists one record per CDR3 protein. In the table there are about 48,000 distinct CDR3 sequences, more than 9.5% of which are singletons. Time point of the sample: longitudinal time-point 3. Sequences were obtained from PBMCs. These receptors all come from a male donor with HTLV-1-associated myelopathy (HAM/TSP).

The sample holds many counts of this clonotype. The CDR3 protein is CASSPRRVTGGNTEAFF. In nucleotides, the CDR3 is TGTGCCAGCAGCCCCCGGCGGGTAACAGGGGGGAACACTGAAGCTTTCTTT. This rearrangement joins TRBV7-9 to TRBJ1-1; 8 nucleotides match TRBD1. Germline CDR1 SEHNR, CDR2 FQNEAQ (reference sequence). The V segment lost 5 bases and the J segment 1 base; nucleotides outside the gene matches: 12. The CDR3 consists of 17 residues.

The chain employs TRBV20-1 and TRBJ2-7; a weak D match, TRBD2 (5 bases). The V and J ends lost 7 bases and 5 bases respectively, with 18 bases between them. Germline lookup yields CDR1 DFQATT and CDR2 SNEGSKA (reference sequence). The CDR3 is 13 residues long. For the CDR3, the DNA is TGCAGTGTCTCGAGGGCGGACTCGGACGAGCAGTACTTC. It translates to CSVSRADSDEQYF.

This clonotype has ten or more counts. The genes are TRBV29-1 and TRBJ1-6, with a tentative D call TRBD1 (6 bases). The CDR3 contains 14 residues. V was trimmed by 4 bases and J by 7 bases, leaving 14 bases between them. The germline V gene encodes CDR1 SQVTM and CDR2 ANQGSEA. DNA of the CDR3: TGCAGCGTTGTCCTCGGGACATCAAATTCACCCCTCCACTTT. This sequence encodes CSVVLGTSNSPLHF.

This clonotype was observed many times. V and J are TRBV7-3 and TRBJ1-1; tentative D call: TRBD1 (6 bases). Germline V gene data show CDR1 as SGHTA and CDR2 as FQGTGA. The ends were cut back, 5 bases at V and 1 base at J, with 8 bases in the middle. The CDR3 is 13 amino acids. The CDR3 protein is CASSRQANTEAFF. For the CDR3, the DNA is TGTGCCAGCAGCCGACAGGCGAACACTGAAGCTTTCTTT.

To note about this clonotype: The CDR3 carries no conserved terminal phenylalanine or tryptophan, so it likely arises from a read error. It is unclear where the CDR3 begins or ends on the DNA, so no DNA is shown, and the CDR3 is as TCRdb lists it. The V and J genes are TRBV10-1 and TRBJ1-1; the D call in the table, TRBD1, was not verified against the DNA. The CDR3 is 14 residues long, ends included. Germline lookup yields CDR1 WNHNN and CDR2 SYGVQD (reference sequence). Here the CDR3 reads CASSESPLGGEALI.

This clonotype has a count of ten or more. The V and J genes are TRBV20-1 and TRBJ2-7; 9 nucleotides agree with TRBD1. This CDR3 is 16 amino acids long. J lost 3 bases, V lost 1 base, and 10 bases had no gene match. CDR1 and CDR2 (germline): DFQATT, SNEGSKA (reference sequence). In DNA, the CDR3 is TGCAGTGCTAGAGCTAGGGACAGGGAGTGGGACTACGAGCAGTACTTC. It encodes CSARARDREWDYEQYF.

CDR3 in DNA: TGTGCCAGCAGTTACCTAGGGACTAGCGGGGGGTACTCCCCCCTCAATGAGCAGTTCTTC. Protein: CASSYLGTSGGYSPLNEQFF. The V and J genes are TRBV6-5 and TRBJ2-1; TRBD2 matches 15 bases. CDR3 length: 20 amino acids. Germline CDR1 MNHEY, CDR2 SVGAGI. The junction had 14 bases not matched to a gene; V was cut back by 2 bases and J by 6 bases.

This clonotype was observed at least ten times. The CDR3 here is CASSLIGGNSYEQYF. CDR3 in DNA: TGTGCCAGCAGTTTGATTGGCGGGAACTCCTACGAGCAGTACTTC. The genes are TRBV12-3 or TRBV12-4 and TRBJ2-7; a possible D gene is TRBD2 (6 bases). There are 15 residues in the CDR3. The ends were cut back, 3 bases at V and 0 bases at J, with 12 bases in the middle.

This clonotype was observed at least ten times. The CDR3 protein is CASSSPPNYGYTF. CDR3 sequence (DNA): TGTGCCAGCAGCTCCCCACCGAATTATGGCTACACCTTC. The chain carries TRBV7-2 and TRBJ1-2; D remains ambiguous. The germline V and J ends were trimmed by 4 bases and 5 bases, with 11 bases remaining between them. The CDR3 extends over 13 amino acids. Germline V gives CDR1 SGHTA, CDR2 FQGNSA.

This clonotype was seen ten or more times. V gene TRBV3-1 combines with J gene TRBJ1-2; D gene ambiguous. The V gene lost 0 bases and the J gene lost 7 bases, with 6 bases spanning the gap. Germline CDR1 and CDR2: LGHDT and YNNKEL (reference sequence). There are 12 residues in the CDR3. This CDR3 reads CASSQDIAGYTF. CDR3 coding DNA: TGTGCCAGCAGCCAAGATATCGCTGGCTACACCTTC. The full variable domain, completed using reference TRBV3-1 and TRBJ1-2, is DTAVSQTPKYLVTQMGNDKSIKCEQNLGHDTMYWYKQDSKKFLKIMFSYNNKELIINETVPNRFSPKSPDKAHLNLHINSLELGDSAVYFCASSQDIAGYTFGSGTRLTVV.

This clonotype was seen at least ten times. The CDR3 sequence: CASSHMRGADIQYF. CDR3 nucleotides: TGCGCCAGCAGCCACATGAGGGGCGCCGACATTCAGTACTTC. V gene TRBV4-3 combines with J gene TRBJ2-4; perhaps D is TRBD1 or TRBD2 (5 bases each). The CDR3 totals 14 residues. The germline CDR1 and CDR2 sequences are LGHNA and YSLEER. V lost 3 bases and J lost 8, with 14 bases in between.

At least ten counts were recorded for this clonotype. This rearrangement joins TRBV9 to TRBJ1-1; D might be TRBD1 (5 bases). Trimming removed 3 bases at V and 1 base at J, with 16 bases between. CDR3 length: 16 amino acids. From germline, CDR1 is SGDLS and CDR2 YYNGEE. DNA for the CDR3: TGTGCCAGCAGCGGGGGGACGTCTACTTGGAACACTGAAGCTTTCTTT. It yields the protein CASSGGTSTWNTEAFF.

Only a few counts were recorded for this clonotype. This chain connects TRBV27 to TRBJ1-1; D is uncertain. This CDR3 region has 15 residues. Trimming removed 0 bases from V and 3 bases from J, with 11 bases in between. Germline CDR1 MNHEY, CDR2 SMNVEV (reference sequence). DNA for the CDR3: TGTGCCAGCAGTTTATCGGGCGCATTCGACACTGAAGCTTTCTTT. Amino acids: CASSLSGAFDTEAFF.

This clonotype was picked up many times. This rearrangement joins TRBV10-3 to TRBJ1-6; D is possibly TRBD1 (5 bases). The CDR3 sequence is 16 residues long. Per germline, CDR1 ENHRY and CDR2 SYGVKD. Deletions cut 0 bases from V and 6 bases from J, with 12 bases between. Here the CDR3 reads CAISESPGRLNSPLHF. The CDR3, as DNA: TGTGCCATCAGTGAGTCCCCGGGACGCCTTAATTCACCCCTCCACTTT.

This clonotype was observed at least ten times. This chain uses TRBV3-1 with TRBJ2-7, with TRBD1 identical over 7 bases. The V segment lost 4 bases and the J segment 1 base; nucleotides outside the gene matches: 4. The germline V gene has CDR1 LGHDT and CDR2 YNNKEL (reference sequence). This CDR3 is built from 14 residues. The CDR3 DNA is TGTGCCAGCAGCCCTTGGGGACAGTCCTACGAGCAGTACTTC. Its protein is CASSPWGQSYEQYF.

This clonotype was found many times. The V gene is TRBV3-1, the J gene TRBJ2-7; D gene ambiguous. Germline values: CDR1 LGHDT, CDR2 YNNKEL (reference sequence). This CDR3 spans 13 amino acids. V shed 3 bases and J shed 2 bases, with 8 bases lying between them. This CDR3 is CASSHPSPYEQYF. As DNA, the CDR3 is TGTGCCAGCAGCCACCCCTCACCCTACGAGCAGTACTTC.

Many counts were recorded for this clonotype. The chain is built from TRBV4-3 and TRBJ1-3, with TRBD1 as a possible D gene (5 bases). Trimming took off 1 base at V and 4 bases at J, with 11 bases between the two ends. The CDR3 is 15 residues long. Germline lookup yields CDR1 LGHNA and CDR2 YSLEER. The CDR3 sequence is CASSQVGTFGNTIYF. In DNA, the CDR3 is TGCGCCAGCAGCCAAGTGGGGACGTTCGGAAACACCATATATTTT.

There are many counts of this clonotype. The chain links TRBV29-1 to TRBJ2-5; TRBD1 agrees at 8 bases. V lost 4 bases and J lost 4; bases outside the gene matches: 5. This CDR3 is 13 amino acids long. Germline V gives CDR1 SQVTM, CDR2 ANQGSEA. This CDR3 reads CSVGLTGGETQYF. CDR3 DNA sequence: TGCAGCGTTGGCCTAACAGGGGGAGAGACCCAGTACTTC.

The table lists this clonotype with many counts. The CDR3 nucleotides are TGTGCCAGCAGTTCCCCCCCGGGACAGTCCTACGAGCAGTACTTC. The encoded protein is CASSSPPGQSYEQYF. The chain is built from TRBV28 and TRBJ2-7; 7 bases match TRBD1. CDR1 and CDR2 (germline): MDHEN, SYDVKM. The trim removed 4 bases at V and 1 base at J, leaving 7 bases unmatched. The CDR3 extends over 15 amino acids.

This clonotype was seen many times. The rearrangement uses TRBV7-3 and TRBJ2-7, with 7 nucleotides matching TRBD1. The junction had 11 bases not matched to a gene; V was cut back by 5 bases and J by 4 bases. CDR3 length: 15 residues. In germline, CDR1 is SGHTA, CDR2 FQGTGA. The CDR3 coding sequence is TGTGCCAGCAGCCTAGACCCAGGGGGTCAGTACGAGCAGTACTTC. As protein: CASSLDPGGQYEQYF. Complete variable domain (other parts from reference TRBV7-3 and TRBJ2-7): GAGVSQTPSNKVTEKGKYVELRCDPISGHTALYWYRQSLGQGPEFLIYFQGTGAADDSGLPNDRFFAVRPEGSVSTLKIQRTERGDSAVYLCASSLDPGGQYEQYFGPGTRLTVT.

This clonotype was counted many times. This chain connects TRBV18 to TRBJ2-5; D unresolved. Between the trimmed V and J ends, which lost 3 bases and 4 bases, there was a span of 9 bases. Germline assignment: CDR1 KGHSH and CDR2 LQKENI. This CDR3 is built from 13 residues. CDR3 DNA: TGTGCCAGCTCACCGACCCATGCAGAGACCCAGTACTTC. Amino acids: CASSPTHAETQYF.

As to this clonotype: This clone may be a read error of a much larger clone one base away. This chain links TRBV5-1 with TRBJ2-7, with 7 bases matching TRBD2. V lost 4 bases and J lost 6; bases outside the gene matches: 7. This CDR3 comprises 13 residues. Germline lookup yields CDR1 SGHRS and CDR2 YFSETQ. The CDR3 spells CASSKERGVEQYF. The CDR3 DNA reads TGCGCCAGCAGCAAAGAGCGGGGCGTCGAGCAGTACTTC.

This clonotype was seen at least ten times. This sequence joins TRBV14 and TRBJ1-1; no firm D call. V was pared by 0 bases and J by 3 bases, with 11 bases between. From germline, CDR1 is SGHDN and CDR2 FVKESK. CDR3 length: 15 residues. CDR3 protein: CASSQENMFDTEAFF. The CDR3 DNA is TGTGCCAGCAGCCAAGAGAACATGTTCGACACTGAAGCTTTCTTT.

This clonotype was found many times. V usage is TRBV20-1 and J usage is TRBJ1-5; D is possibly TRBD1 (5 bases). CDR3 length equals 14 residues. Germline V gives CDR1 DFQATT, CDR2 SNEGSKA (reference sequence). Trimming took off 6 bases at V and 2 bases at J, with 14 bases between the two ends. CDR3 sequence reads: CSASFGTGNQPQHF. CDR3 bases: TGCAGTGCCTCATTTGGGACTGGCAATCAGCCCCAGCATTTT.

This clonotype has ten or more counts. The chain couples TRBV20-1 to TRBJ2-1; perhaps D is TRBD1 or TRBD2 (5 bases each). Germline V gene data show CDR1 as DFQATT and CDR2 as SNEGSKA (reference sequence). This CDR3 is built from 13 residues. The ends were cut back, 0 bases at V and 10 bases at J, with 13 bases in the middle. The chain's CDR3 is CSARDYGRDEQFF. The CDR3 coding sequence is TGCAGTGCTAGAGATTATGGCAGGGACGAGCAGTTCTTC.

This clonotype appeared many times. This CDR3 reads CASSLAAGIYYNEQFF. CDR3 bases: TGTGCCAGCAGCTTGGCCGCGGGGATTTATTACAATGAGCAGTTCTTC. The chain uses TRBV7-2 and TRBJ2-1, with a tentative D call TRBD2 (6 bases). The germline gives CDR1 SGHTA, CDR2 FQGNSA. The CDR3 sequence is 16 residues long. V lost 3 bases and J lost 4, with 16 bases in between. Drawing the rest from reference TRBV7-2 and TRBJ2-1, the complete variable domain is GAGVSQSPSNKVTEKGKDVELRCDPISGHTALYWYRQSLGQGLEFLIYFQGNSAPDKSGLPSDRFSAERTGGSVSTLTIQRTQQEDSAVYLCASSLAAGIYYNEQFFGPGTRLTVL.